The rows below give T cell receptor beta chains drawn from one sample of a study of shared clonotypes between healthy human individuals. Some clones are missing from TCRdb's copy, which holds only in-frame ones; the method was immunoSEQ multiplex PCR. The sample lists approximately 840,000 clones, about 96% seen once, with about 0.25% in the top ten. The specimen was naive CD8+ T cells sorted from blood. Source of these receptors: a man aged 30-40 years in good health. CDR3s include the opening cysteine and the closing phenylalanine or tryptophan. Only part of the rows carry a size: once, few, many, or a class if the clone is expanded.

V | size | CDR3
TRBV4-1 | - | CASSNPGLASYEQYF
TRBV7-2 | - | CASSMGQGYEQYF
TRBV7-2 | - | CASSLKWVNQPQHF
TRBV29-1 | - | CSVQTSRVEQFF
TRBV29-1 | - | CSVETYHGGSSDTQYF
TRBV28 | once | CASTIMLEGGRITDTQYF
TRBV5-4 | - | CASSFNIGAYEQYF
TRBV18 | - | CASSQRGSYEQYF
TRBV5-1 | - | CASSLEGMGLARSEQYF
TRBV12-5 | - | CASGLVRTGVSTDTQYF
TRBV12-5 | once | CASGLGGDTQYF
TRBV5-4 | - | CASSPRDSSYEQYF
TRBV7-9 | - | CASSPSSRGSYEQYF
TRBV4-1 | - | CASSPSSVGVDEQYF
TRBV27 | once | CASRAGQGHPYEQYF
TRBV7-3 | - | CASRQSGTSNEQFF
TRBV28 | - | CASSLPMDRAYEQYF
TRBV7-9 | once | CASSSELFF
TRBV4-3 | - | CASSQPPYRVSYNEQFF
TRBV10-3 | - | CATLVQQMNTGELFF
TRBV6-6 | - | CASSYLGPTDTGELFF
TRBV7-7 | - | CASSPSGGYEQYF
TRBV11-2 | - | CASSLNAGVDTQYF
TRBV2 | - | CASTGLAAYEQYF
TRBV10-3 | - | CAITSEPYNEQFF
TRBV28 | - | CASSWIAGFQETQYF
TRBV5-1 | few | CASSLVPESGIYF
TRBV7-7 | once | CASSLWAGVRETQYF
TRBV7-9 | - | CASTSSPGQRSGNTIYF
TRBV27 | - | CASSWRQGGYEQYF
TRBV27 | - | CASSPNQGLATDTQYF
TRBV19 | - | CASSIETGVSYEQYF
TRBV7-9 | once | CASSQKDTKNYNEQFF
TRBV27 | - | CASSQIGDEQYF
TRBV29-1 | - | CSVEGLAGGAYNEQFF
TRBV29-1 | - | CSVQPGQGSEQYF
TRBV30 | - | CAWRFPSGNQPQHF
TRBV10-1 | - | CASSEGTSRITDTQYF
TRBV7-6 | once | CASSLVSGPSYEQYF
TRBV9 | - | CASSVGDRGYEQYF
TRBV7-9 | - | CASSLQDTQYF
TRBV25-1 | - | CASSDKETQYF
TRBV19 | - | CASSPGQGAFYEQYF
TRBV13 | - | CASSLSVGLAGPYYEQYF
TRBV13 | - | CASSPPRLAGSEQETQYF
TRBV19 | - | CASSIGQRSYQPQHF
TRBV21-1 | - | CASSKRLAGKPQHF
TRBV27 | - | CASSLLRMTRTDEQYF